Presented here are 3 T cell receptor beta chains from one specimen sequenced in a study of OX40 agonist ivuxolimab in advanced cancers. Measured with immunoSEQ multiplex PCR; TCRdb has only the in-frame clones, and not every one. The data show 69,000 or so clones, with approximately 85% seen just once and roughly 0.58% held by the top ten. Sequences were derived from CD4+ or CD8+ T cells sorted from blood, sampled in a trial of the OX40 agonist ivuxolimab. These receptors were taken from an adult with an advanced solid tumor such as melanoma, head and neck, liver or kidney cancer.

The genes are TRBV2 and TRBJ2-2; 8 bases align to TRBD2. The length of the CDR3 is 15 residues. Germline-derived CDR1 and CDR2 are SNHLY and FYNNEI. J was trimmed by 5 bases and V by 7 bases; bases with no gene match: 9. CDR3 residues: CASNTRGGWTGELFF. The CDR3, as DNA: TGTGCCAGCAATACCCGGGGGGGATGGACCGGGGAGCTGTTTTTT.

This clone was picked up one time. The rearrangement joins TRBV28 to TRBJ1-5, with D hard to call. CDR3 size: 15 residues. V was shortened by 1 base and J by 0 bases, with 7 bases between the two germline ends. Germline V gene data show CDR1 as MDHEN and CDR2 as SYDVKM. The CDR3 sequence is CASSLSTYSNQPQHF. The CDR3 bases are TGTGCCAGCAGTTTATCAACATATAGCAATCAGCCCCAGCATTTT.

The genes are TRBV5-4 and TRBJ2-1, with D perhaps TRBD2 (6 bases). Germline V lookup: CDR1 SGHNT, CDR2 YYREEE (reference sequence). CDR3 length: 15 amino acids. V lost 4 bases and J lost 0, with 11 bases in between. The CDR3 region has the DNA TGTGCCAGCAGCCCGGGGGAGAGCTCCTACAATGAGCAGTTCTTC. It translates to CASSPGESSYNEQFF.